This T cell receptor (beta chain) is drawn from a study of tumor and adjacent non-tumor tissue in lung cancer. Study information: On average, productive TCRbeta reads reached roughly 3.9 million per sample.

This clonotype was seen at least ten times. A modified ARM-PCR protocol with three rounds of nested PCR amplified TCRbeta. One entry per CDR3 protein results from TCRdb running MiXCR on the multiplex PCR reads. The profile shows 98,000 or so distinct CDR3 sequences, roughly 80% of them singletons. The template was RNA from unsorted bulk tissue. More than 3 cm separated this lung sample from the edge of the tumor. Trimming took 1 base from V and 1 from J, leaving 9 bases between them. The CDR3 extends over 15 amino acids. The germline gives CDR1 SGHVS, CDR2 FQNEAQ. The chain recombines TRBV7-8 with TRBJ2-3; D may be TRBD2 (6 bases). This clonotype was obtained from a man between 60 and 75 years old with small cell lung cancer. The sequencing sample was made of distant non-tumor lung tissue. The CDR3 is CASSLGGDGTDTQYF. CDR3 DNA sequence: TGTGCCAGCAGCTTAGGCGGGGACGGCACAGATACGCAGTATTTT.